The present T cell receptor (beta chain) was sequenced within a study of blood T cell repertoires in COVID-19. In the study overall: There were acute and convalescent COVID-19 samples, and they came from the United States, Italy and Spain. PBMCs, B-cell-depleted T cells, or T cells were the source of the cDNA or gDNA that made up the material.

Authors' processing steps: Estimated nucleated cell counts came from reference gene primer amplification. Assay used: immunoSEQ multiplex PCR; TCRdb lists only in-frame clones, some missing. V, J and clone size derive from that table, while D and trimming were established from the DNA sequence. The sample lists about 200,000 clones, around 89% occurring once. The TCR sequence derives from a woman between 40 and 55 years old with acute or convalescent COVID-19. Sequenced sample: peripheral blood.

This CDR3 is CASSIDPSGSYNEQFF. The CDR3 DNA sequence: TGTGCCAGTAGTATAGATCCTTCGGGCTCCTACAATGAGCAGTTCTTC. The rearrangement uses TRBV19 and TRBJ2-1; D unclear. The CDR3 contains 16 residues. The V and J ends lost 0 bases and 0 bases respectively, with 9 bases between them. CDR1 and CDR2 from the germline V gene are LNHDA and SQIVND (reference sequence).